This TCR beta chain was observed in a study of beta chain features in type 1 diabetes (dated by TCRdb to between 2017 and 2018). Regarding the study in general: No differences in mean age, gender distribution, total cell number or subset yield were found between patients and healthy donors. A total of some 100,000,000 sorted cells were examined across all samples, and a strong correlation was observed between cell number per subset and RNA yield. The study compared TCRB repertoires of sorted circulating CD4+ T cell subsets between recently diagnosed type 1 diabetes patients and matched healthy donors. Naive and central memory subsets were obtained from all 30 or so donors, but regulatory and stem cell-like memory subsets were isolated from only 8 patients and roughly 8 healthy donors. Summary of the overall study and its limitations: Because cDNA was sequenced instead of genomic DNA, activated cells with high expression could be over-represented, although the groups did not differ in activation or CD3 levels. Only small numbers of individuals were included in the HLA sub-analyses, which left unresolved whether HLA type had any influence on TCRB rearrangement. At VDJ recombination sites, type 1 diabetes patients had fewer insertions and more deleted nucleotides, which implies abnormalities in thymic rearrangement. Naive, central memory and regulatory TCRB repertoires appeared to be more similar among patients than among healthy donors. PCR may preferentially amplify shorter templates, but because patient and control samples were amplified and corrected together, any resulting skew would affect both groups equally. In all four CD4+ subsets, TCRB CDR3 length was moderately but significantly shorter in type 1 diabetes patients.

The entire isolated RNA was reverse transcribed using the High Capacity cDNA Reverse Transcription Kit, and thus expressed TCRB transcripts were sequenced. Deep immunoSEQ sequencing was applied to naive, central memory and regulatory T cell samples, giving an average of roughly 3.3 million total reads per sample. Sorted cells were lysed in RLT buffer and RNA was extracted with DNase-treated RNeasy Micro or Mini kits, depending on cell number. To prevent cross-contamination, every cell subset was processed on its own, while patient and healthy donor samples were processed together. TCRB sequences were amplified from cDNA with the immunoSEQ multiplex PCR, producing 87-bp fragments spanning the CDR3 region. The amplicons were sequenced using the Illumina HiSeq platform. The authors' pipeline ran thus. PCR bias was computationally corrected using synthetic template baselines, reads within Hamming distance 2 were collapsed, and singletons that could not be merged were discarded. By aligning reads against IMGT, V, D and J genes, CDR3 length, and insertions or deletions at six rearrangement sites were assigned. Within each subset, clonotype counts were normalized to sorted cell number, and only after that were true diversity and Gini coefficients computed with the tcR R package. Repertoire sharing was quantified using the overlap coefficient calculated on TCRB nucleotide sequences. Held by TCRdb, this immuneACCESS table contains in-frame sequences only and omits some clones. Under half of the omission traces to an unresolved V gene where checked; the cause of the rest is unknown. For V, J and clone size, that table is used; D and trimming come from the DNA. The sample records roughly 130,000 clones, approximately 16% of which are singletons. 2% to 2.5% of the sample is in the top ten clones.

This clone was detected ten times or more. The antigen it recognizes is unknown. Base qualities are not provided; no much larger clone lies one nucleotide away. The germline V gene provides CDR1 MNHEY and CDR2 SVGAGI. Including cysteine and phenylalanine, the CDR3 has 14 amino acids. Of the read, only the CDR3 DNA is kept; its 42 bases are in frame from base 1. V and J are truncated by 2 bases and 1 base respectively, leaving an intervening sequence of 8 bases. From each donor, a single peripheral blood sample of about 100 mL on average was drawn into heparinised tubes. A BD FACSAria II and a panel including CD45RO, CCR7, CD25, CD127, CD95 and CD27 were used to sort naive, central memory, regulatory and stem cell-like memory CD4+ T cells. Every sorted population had a purity above 98%. PBMCs were isolated immediately by Lymphoprep density gradient centrifugation and stained directly without culture. So that batch effects would be minimized, each experiment stained and sorted samples in pairs, pairing one healthy donor with one patient.

The sequence came from a man aged 30-40 years with type 1 diabetes. Material for sequencing was central memory CD4+ T cells from blood. The sequence is built from TRBV6-5 and TRBJ1-1; no D segment can be confidently identified. This receptor carries the CDR3 CASSYIWGNTEAFF. The DNA sequence is as follows: TGTGCCAGCAGTTACATTTGGGGGAACACTGAAGCTTTCTTT.